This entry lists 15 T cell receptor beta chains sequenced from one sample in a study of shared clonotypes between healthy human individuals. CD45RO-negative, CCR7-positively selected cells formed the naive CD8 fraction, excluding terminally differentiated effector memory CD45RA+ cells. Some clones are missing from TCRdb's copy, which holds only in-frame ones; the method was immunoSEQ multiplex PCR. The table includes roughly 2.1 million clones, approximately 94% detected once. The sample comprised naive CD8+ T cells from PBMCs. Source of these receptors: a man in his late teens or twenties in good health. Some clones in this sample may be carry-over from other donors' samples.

The CDR3 nucleotides read TGTGCCAGCAGTTTGCTTTGGGCAGGTACGAACACCGGGGAGCTGTTTTTT. Protein: CASSLLWAGTNTGELFF. This rearrangement joins TRBV28 to TRBJ2-2; D not resolved. Trimming pared 3 bases from V and 0 bases from J, leaving 14 bases between. The CDR3 totals 17 residues. Germline values: CDR1 MDHEN, CDR2 SYDVKM. Combining the CDR3 with reference TRBV28 and TRBJ2-2 gives the whole variable domain DVKVTQSSRYLVKRTGEKVFLECVQDMDHENMFWYRQDPGLGLRLIYFSYDVKMKEKGDIPEGYSVSREKKERFSLILESASTNQTSMYLCASSLLWAGTNTGELFFGEGSRLTVL.

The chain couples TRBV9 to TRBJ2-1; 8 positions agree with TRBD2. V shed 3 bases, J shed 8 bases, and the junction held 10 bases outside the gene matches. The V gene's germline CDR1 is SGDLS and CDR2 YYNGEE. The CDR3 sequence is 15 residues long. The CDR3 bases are TGTGCCAGCAGCGAGGGACTAGGATCGGTCGATGAGCAGTTCTTC. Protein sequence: CASSEGLGSVDEQFF.

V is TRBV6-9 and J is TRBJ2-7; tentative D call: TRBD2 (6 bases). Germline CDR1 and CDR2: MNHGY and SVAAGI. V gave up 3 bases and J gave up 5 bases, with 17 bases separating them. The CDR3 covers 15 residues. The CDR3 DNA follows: TGTGCCAGCAGTTACTCGATAACGGGAGCGGACGAGCAGTACTTC. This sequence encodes CASSYSITGADEQYF.

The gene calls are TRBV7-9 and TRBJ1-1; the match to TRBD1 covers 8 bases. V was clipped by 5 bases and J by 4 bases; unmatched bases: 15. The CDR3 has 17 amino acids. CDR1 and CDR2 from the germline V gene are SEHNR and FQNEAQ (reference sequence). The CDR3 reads CASSPKTGAPDSTEAFF. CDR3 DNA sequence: TGTGCCAGCAGCCCCAAGACAGGGGCGCCGGATAGCACTGAAGCTTTCTTT. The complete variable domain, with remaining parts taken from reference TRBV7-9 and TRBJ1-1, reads DTGVSQNPRHKITKRGQNVTFRCDPISEHNRLYWYRQTLGQGPEFLTYFQNEAQLEKSRLLSDRFSAERPKGSFSTLEIQRTEQGDSAMYLCASSPKTGAPDSTEAFFGQGTRLTVV.

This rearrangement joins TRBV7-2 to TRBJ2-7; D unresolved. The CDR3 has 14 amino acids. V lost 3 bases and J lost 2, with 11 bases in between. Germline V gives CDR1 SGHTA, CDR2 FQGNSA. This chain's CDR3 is CASSFVGGTYEQYF. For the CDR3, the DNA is TGTGCCAGCAGCTTCGTGGGTGGGACCTACGAGCAGTACTTC.

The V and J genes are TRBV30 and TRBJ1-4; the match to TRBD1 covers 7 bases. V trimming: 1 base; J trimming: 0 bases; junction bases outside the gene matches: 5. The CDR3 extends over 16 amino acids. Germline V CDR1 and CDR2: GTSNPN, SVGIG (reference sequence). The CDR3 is CAWSGFRGATNEKLFF. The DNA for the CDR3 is TGTGCCTGGAGTGGTTTCAGGGGGGCAACTAATGAAAAACTGTTTTTT. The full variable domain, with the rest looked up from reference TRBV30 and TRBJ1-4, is SQTIHQWPATLVQPVGSPLSLECTVEGTSNPNLYWYRQAAGRGLQLLFYSVGIGQISSEVPQNLSASRPQDRQFILSSKKLLLSDSGFYLCAWSGFRGATNEKLFFGSGTQLSVL.

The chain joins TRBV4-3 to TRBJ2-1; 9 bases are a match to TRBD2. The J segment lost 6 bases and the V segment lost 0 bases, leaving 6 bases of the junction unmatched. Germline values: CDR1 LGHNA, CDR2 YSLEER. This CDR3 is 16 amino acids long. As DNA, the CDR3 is TGCGCCAGCAGCCAAGATCCGGTAGCGGGAGTCAATGAGCAGTTCTTC. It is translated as CASSQDPVAGVNEQFF.

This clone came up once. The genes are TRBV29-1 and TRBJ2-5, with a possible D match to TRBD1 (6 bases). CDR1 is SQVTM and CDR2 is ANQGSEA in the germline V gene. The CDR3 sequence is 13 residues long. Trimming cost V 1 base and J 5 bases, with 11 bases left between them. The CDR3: CSVEGTVTETQYF. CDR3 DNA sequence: TGCAGCGTTGAAGGGACAGTCACTGAGACCCAGTACTTC. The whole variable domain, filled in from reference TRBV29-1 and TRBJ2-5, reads SAVISQKPSRDICQRGTSLTIQCQVDSQVTMMFWYRQQPGQSLTLIATANQGSEATYESGFVIDKFPISRPNLTFSTLTVSNMSPEDSSIYLCSVEGTVTETQYFGPGTRLLVL.

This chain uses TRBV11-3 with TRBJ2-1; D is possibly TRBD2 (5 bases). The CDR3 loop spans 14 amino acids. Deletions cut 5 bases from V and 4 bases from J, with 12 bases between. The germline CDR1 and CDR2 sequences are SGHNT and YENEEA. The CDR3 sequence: CASSLSGPYNEQFF. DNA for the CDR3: TGTGCCAGCAGCCTAAGCGGCCCGTACAATGAGCAGTTCTTC.

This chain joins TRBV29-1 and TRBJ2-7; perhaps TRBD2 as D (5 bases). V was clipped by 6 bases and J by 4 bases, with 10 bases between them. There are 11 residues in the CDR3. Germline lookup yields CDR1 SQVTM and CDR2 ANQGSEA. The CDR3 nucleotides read TGCAGCGTCCGCCGGGGTTACGAGCAGTACTTC. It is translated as CSVRRGYEQYF.

The CDR3 nucleotides are TGTGCCAGCAGCTTAAGCAGGGCTGGTGAGCAGTTCTTC. This translates into CASSLSRAGEQFF. V and J are TRBV7-3 and TRBJ2-1, with D perhaps TRBD1 (5 bases). V was trimmed by 1 base and J by 9 bases, leaving 10 bases between them. Germline values: CDR1 SGHTA, CDR2 FQGTGA. This CDR3 comprises 13 residues.

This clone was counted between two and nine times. CDR3 sequence: CAWSGRYTEAFF. The CDR3 DNA reads as TGTGCCTGGAGTGGTAGGTACACTGAAGCTTTCTTT. The rearrangement uses TRBV30 and TRBJ1-1, with D unresolved. The V end was cut by 1 base, the J end by 3 bases, with 6 bases between. Germline V lookup: CDR1 GTSNPN, CDR2 SVGIG (reference sequence). CDR3 length equals 12 residues.

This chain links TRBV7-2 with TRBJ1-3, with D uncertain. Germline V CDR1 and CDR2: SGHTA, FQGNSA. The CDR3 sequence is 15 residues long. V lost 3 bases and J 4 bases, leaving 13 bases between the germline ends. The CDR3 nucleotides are TGTGCCAGCAGCTTCGATCCCGGCTCAGGAAACACCATATATTTT. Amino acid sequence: CASSFDPGSGNTIYF. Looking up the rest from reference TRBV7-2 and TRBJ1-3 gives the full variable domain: GAGVSQSPSNKVTEKGKDVELRCDPISGHTALYWYRQSLGQGLEFLIYFQGNSAPDKSGLPSDRFSAERTGGSVSTLTIQRTQQEDSAVYLCASSFDPGSGNTIYFGEGSWLTVV.

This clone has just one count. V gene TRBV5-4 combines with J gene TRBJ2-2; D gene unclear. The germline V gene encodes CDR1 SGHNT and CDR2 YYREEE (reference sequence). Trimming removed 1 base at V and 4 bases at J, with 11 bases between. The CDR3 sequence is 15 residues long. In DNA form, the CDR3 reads TGTGCCAGCAGCTTGATTACTTGGGGCACCGGGGAGCTGTTTTTT. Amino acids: CASSLITWGTGELFF.

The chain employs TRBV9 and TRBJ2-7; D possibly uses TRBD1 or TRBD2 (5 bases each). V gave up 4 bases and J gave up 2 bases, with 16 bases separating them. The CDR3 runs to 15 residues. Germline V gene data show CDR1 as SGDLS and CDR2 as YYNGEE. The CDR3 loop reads CASSSGPNPAYEQYF. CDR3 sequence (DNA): TGTGCCAGCAGCTCGGGACCGAATCCGGCCTACGAGCAGTACTTC.